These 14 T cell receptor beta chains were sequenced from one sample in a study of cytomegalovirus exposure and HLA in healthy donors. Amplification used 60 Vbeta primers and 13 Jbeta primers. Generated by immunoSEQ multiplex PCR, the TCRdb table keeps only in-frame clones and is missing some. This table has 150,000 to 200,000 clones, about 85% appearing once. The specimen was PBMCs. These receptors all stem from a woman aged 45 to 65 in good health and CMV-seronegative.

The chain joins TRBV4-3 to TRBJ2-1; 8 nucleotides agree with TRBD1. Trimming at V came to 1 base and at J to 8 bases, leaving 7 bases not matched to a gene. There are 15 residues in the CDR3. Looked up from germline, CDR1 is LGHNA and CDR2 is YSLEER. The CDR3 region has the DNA TGCGCCAGCAGCCAAGGAACAGGGGGGTGGGATGAGCAGTTCTTC. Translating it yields CASSQGTGGWDEQFF.

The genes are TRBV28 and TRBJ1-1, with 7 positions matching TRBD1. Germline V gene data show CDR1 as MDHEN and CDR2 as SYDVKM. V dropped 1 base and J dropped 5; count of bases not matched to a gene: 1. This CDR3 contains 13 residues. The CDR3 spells CASSLLGQTEAFF. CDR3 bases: TGTGCCAGCAGTTTATTGGGACAGACTGAAGCTTTCTTT.

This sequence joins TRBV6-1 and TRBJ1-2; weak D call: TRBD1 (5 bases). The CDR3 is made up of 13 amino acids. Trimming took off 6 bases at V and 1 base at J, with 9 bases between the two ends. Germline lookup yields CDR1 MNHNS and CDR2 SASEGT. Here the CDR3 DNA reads TGTGCCAGCAGGAGGACAATTAACTATGGCTACACCTTC. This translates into CASRRTINYGYTF.

CDR3 coding DNA: TGTGCCAGCAGCTTAGGGCCAGATCAAGAGACCCAGTACTTC. Translated: CASSLGPDQETQYF. The V call is TRBV11-2, the J call TRBJ2-5; D gene ambiguous. Germline V CDR1 and CDR2: SGHAT, FQNNGV. The CDR3 consists of 14 residues. Trimming took off 1 base at V and 2 bases at J, with 8 bases between the two ends.

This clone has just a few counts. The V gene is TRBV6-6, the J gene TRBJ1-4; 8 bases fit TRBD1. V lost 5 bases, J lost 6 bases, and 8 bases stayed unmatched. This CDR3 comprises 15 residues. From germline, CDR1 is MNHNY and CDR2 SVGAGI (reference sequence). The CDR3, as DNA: TGTGCCAGCAGTGCCCAGGGGGCGCGTTATGAAAAACTGTTTTTT. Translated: CASSAQGARYEKLFF.

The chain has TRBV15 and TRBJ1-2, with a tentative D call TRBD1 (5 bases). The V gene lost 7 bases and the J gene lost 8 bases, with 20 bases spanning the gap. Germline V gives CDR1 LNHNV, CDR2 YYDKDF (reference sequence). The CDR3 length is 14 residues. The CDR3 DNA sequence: TGTGCCACCACCTCTCTGGGGGGAAAGAGGGGCTACACCTTC. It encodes CATTSLGGKRGYTF.

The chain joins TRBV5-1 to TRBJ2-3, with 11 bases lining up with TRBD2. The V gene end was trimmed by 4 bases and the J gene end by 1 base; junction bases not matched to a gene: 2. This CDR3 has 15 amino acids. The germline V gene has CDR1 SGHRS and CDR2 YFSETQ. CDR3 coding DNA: TGCGCCAGCAGCCCGGGACTAGCGGGCACAGATACGCAGTATTTT. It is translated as CASSPGLAGTDTQYF.

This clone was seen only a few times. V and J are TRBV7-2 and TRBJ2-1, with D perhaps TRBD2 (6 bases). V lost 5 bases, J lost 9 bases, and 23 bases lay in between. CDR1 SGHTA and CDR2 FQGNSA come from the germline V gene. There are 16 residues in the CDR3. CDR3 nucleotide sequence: TGTGCCAGCAGCCCAGAGGGCAGGACGCGCGGGATTGAGCAGTTCTTC. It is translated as CASSPEGRTRGIEQFF.

CDR3: CASSQDQRSTDTQYF. CDR3 DNA sequence: TGCGCCAGCAGCCAAGACCAGCGAAGCACAGATACGCAGTATTTT. The chain combines TRBV4-3 with TRBJ2-3; no reliable D call. This CDR3 spans 15 amino acids. Deletions cut 0 bases from V and 0 bases from J, with 7 bases between. From germline, CDR1 is LGHNA and CDR2 YSLEER.

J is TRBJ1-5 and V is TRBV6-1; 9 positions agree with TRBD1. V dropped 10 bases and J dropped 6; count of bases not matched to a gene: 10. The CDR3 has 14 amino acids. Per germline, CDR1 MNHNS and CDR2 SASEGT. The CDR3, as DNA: TGTGCCACCAACATCGGGACAGGGAGTCAGCCCCAGCATTTT. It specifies CATNIGTGSQPQHF.

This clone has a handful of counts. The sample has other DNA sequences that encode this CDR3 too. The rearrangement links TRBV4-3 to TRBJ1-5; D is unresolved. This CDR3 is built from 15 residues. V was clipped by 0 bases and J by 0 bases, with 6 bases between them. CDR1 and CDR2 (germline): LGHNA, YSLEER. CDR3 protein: CASSQDRSSNQPQHF. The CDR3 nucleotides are TGCGCCAGCAGCCAAGATCGCAGTAGCAATCAGCCCCAGCATTTT.

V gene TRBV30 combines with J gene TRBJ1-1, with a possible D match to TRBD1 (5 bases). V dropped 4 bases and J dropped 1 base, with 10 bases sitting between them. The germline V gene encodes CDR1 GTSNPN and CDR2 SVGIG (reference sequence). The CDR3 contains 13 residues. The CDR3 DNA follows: TGTGCCTGGACGGGGGGTTCGAACACTGAAGCTTTCTTT. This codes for CAWTGGSNTEAFF.

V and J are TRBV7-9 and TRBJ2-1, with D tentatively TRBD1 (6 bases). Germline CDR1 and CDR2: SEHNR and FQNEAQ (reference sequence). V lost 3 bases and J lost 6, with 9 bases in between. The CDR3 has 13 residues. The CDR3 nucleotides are TGTGCCAGCAGCTTCGGACAGACCAATGAGCAGTTCTTC. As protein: CASSFGQTNEQFF.

This CDR3 reads CASATRGDYGYTF. DNA for the CDR3: TGTGCTAGTGCCACGCGCGGGGACTATGGCTACACCTTC. The chain is built from TRBV12-5 and TRBJ1-2; no reliable D call. V was shortened by 7 bases and J by 3 bases, with 12 bases between the two germline ends. This CDR3 comprises 13 residues. CDR1 is LGHNT and CDR2 is FRNRAP in the germline V gene.